This TCR beta chain was recovered during a study of cytomegalovirus exposure and HLA in healthy donors. V was cut by 0 bases and J by 1 base, with 13 bases left in between. Looked up from germline, CDR1 is SGHNT and CDR2 is YYREEE (reference sequence). The CDR3 runs to 17 residues. PCR employed 60 Vbeta and 13 Jbeta primers. Assay used: immunoSEQ multiplex PCR; TCRdb lists only in-frame clones, some missing. The sample records over 100,000 clones, roughly 73% being singletons. The TCR originated in a male donor in good health and CMV-seronegative. The chain is built from TRBV5-4 and TRBJ2-2; TRBD2 is a possible D gene (6 bases). Sequencing input: PBMCs. CDR3 residues: CASSLGREEGNTGELFF. CDR3 sequence (DNA): TGTGCCAGCAGCTTGGGCAGGGAGGAGGGGAACACCGGGGAGCTGTTTTTT. Drawing the rest from reference TRBV5-4 and TRBJ2-2, the complete variable domain is ETGVTQSPTHLIKTRGQQVTLRCSSQSGHNTVSWYQQALGQGPQFIFQYYREEENGRGNFPPRFSGLQFPNYSSELNVNALELDDSALYLCASSLGREEGNTGELFFGEGSRLTVL.